This T cell receptor beta chain is drawn from a study of early T cells in non-severe SARS-CoV-2 infection. Study as a whole: Bulk RNA taken from unsorted whole blood was sequenced, leaving chains unpaired. Study conclusions and caveats: CD4 and private specificities were missed by VDJdb matching, which favored anti-spike CD8 responses.

Researchers tagged individual cDNA molecules with unique molecular identifiers. One entry per CDR3 protein results from TCRdb running MiXCR on the 5' RACE reads. The profile shows 100,000 to 130,000 distinct CDR3 sequences, roughly 10% of them singletons. Ten or more counts support this clonotype. The antigen remains undetermined. Trimming shortened V by 0 bases and J by 6 bases, and 3 bases separated the two germline ends. Germline V gene lookup returns CDR1 ENHRY and CDR2 SYGVKD. The CDR3 totals 12 residues. Sequenced sample: whole blood. The chain combines TRBV10-3 with TRBJ2-1; D remains ambiguous. The sequence was obtained from an adult who was a healthcare worker with PCR-confirmed SARS-CoV-2 infection or an uninfected control (not recorded which). CDR3 nucleotides: TGTGCCATCAGTGAGTCGAGCAATGAGCAGTTCTTC. Translated: CAISESSNEQFF.